This T cell receptor (beta chain) stems from a study of vaccination effects on CD4 cells after COVID-19. Study-level points and caveats: Recruitment yielded few convalescent patients, and the study had no early post-infection timepoints. After vaccination of healthy people, only 1 of 255 vaccine-induced clones cross-reacted with common cold coronaviruses.

Profiled with immunoSEQ multiplex PCR; TCRdb holds only in-frame clones, not every one. This table has approximately 22,000 clones, about three quarters appearing once. In the ViraFEST assay, antigen-specific CD4+ clonotypes were identified by expansion after peptide-pool stimulation. Cells that had been cultured for roughly 9 days were the source of isolated CD4+ T cells. IL-2 at around 9.8 IU/ml and peptides at 9.5 to 10 ug/ml were added to cultured PBMC, around 2 million per well. This clone was counted a few times. What it binds is not known. The CDR3 contains 13 residues. The germline gives CDR1 WNHNN, CDR2 SYGVQD (reference sequence). Trimming left V 4 bases short and J 8 bases short, with 11 bases between.

The chain carries TRBV10-1 and TRBJ1-4, with D unresolved. The sequence came from a human donor who received a COVID-19 vaccine. This specimen consisted of CD4+ T cells from PBMCs cultured with HCoV-229E spike peptides, obtained before COVID-19 vaccination. CDR3 in DNA: TGCGCCAGCAGTGGTCAGTTGGGCGAAAAACTGTTTTTT. Its protein product is CASSGQLGEKLFF.